This is a list of T cell receptor beta chains from one sample in a study of cytomegalovirus exposure and HLA in healthy donors. Measured with immunoSEQ multiplex PCR; TCRdb has only the in-frame clones, and not every one. This sample has about 160,000 clones; roughly 79% occur once, and the top ten carry under 15%. The sequenced sample consisted of PBMCs. The receptors were sampled from a woman between 45 and 60 years old in good health and CMV-seronegative. Each CDR3 is given with its conserved first and last residue.

TRBJ1-2	TRBV6-5	CASSGGGKYYYGYTF
TRBJ1-5	TRBV4-3	CASSQETGLSNQPQHF
TRBJ2-7	TRBV7-9	CASSSGQASYEQYF
TRBJ2-1	TRBV9	CASSVRGMPTYNEQFF
TRBJ1-3	TRBV11-2	CASSLMTKEKGNTIYF
TRBJ2-7	TRBV7-2	CASSLVNEQYF
TRBJ2-5	TRBV6-5	CASSWTGHQETQYF
TRBJ1-1	TRBV6-6	CASSDPGTLLEAFF
TRBJ2-1	TRBV9	CASSTTSGNNEQFF
TRBJ1-3	TRBV11-2	CASSPRTANSGNTIYF
TRBJ2-3	TRBV27	CASSFGQDTDTQYF
TRBJ1-4	TRBV5-6	CASSFTGASEKLFF
TRBJ1-5	TRBV19	CASSILSGTGDQPQHF
TRBJ1-5	TRBV5-6	CASSWGTGNNQPQHF
TRBJ1-5	TRBV7-2	CASSEGTGWNQPQHF
TRBJ2-1	TRBV30	CAWSPPQGYNEQFF
TRBJ1-3	TRBV7-9	CASSLGQGQNTIYF
TRBJ2-1	TRBV19	CASTNFRGSNEQFF
TRBJ2-2	TRBV7-6	CASSLAGGTNTGELFF
TRBJ1-2	TRBV29-1	CSATPMGRASHGYTF
TRBJ2-3	TRBV4-3	CASSAVGGGTDTQYF
TRBJ2-7	TRBV2	CASSGRQGPYEQYF
TRBJ1-1	TRBV7-8	CASSLGSGNTEAFF
TRBJ1-6	TRBV19	CASSIYGTGAGHSPLHF
TRBJ2-2	TRBV9	CASSPRLAGGLGELFF
TRBJ2-6	TRBV5-1	CASSLGQSSSGANVLTF